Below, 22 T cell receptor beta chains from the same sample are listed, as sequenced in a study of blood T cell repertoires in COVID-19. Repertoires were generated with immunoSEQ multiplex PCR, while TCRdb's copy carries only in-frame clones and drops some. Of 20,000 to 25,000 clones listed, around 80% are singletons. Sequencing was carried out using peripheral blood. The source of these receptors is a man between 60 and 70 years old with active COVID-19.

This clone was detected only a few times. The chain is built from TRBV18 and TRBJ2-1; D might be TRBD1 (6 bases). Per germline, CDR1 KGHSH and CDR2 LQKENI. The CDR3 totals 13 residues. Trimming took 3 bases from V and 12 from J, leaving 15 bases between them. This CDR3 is CASSPGHGFAQFF. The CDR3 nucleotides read TGTGCCAGCTCACCGGGACATGGATTTGCGCAGTTCTTC. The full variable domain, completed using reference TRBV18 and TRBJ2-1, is NAGVMQNPRHLVRRRGQEARLRCSPMKGHSHVYWYRQLPEEGLKFMVYLQKENIIDESGMPKERFSAEFPKEGPSILRIQQVVRGDSAAYFCASSPGHGFAQFFGPGTRLTVL.

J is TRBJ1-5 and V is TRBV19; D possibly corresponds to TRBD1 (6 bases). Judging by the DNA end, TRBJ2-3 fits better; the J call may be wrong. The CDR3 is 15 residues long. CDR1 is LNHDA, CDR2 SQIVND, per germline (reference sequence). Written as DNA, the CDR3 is TGTGCCAGTAGTACCGGACAGACGCGCAATCAGCCCCAGTATTTT. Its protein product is CASSTGQTRNQPQYF.

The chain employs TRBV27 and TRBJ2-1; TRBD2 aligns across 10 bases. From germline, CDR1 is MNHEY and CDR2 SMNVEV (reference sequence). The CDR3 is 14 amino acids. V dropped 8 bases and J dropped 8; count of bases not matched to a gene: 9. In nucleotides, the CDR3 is TGTGCCAGCGAAGCGGGAGGGTACTCGCATGAGCAGTTCTTC. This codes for CASEAGGYSHEQFF.

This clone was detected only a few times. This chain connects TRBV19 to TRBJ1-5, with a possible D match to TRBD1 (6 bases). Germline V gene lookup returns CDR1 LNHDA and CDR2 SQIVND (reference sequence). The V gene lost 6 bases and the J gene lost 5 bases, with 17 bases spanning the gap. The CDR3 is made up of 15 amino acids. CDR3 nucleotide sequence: TGTGCCAGTAGGACTAAGTACAGGGCTCATCAGCCCCAGCATTTT. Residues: CASRTKYRAHQPQHF.

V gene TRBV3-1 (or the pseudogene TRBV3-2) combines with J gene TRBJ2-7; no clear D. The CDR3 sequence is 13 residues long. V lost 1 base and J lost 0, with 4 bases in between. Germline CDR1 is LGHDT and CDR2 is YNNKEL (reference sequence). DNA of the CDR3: TGTGCCAGCAGCCAAGCCCGCTCCTACGAGCAGTACTTC. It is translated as CASSQARSYEQYF.

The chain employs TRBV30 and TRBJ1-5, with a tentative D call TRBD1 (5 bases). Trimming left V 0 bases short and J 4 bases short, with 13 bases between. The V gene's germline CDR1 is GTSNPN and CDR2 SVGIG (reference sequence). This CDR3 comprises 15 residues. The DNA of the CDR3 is TGTGCCTGGAGTGTAAAGGGGCTGGGGAATCAGCCCCAGCATTTT. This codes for CAWSVKGLGNQPQHF.

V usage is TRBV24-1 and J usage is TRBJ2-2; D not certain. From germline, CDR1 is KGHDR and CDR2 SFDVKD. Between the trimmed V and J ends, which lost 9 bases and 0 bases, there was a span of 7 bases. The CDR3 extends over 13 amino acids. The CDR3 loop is CATGLANTGELFF. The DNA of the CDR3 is TGTGCCACCGGGCTGGCGAACACCGGGGAGCTGTTTTTT.

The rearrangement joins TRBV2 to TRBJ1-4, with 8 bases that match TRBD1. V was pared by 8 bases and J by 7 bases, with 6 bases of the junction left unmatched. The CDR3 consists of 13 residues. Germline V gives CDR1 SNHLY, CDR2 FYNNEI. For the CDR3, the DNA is TGTGCCAGCTCGGGGACAGGTGGTGAAAAACTGTTTTTT. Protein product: CASSGTGGEKLFF.

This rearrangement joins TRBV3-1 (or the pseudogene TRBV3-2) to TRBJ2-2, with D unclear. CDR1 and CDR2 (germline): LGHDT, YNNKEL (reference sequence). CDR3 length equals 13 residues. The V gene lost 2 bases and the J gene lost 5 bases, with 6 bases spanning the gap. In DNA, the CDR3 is TGTGCCAGCAGCCAAATGAGGACCGGGGAGCTGTTTTTT. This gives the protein CASSQMRTGELFF.

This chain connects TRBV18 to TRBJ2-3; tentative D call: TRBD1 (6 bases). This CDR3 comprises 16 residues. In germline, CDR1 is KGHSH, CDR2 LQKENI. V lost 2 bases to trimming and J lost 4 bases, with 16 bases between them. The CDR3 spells CASSPWGPSGSDTQYF. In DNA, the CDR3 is TGTGCCAGCTCACCATGGGGGCCGTCAGGGTCAGATACGCAGTATTTT.

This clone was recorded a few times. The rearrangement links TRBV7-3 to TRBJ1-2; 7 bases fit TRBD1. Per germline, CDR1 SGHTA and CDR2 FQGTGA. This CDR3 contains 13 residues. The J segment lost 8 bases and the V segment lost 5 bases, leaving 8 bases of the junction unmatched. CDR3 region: CASSAQDRSGYTF. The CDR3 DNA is TGTGCCAGCAGCGCCCAGGACAGGTCCGGCTACACCTTC.

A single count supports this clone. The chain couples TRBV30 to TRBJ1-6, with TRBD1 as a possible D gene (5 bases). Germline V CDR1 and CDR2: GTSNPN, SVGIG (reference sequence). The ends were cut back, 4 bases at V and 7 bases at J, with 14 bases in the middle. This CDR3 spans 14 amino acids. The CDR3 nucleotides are TGTGCCTGGAACCCCAGGGTCGACAATTCACCCCTCCACTTT. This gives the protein CAWNPRVDNSPLHF.

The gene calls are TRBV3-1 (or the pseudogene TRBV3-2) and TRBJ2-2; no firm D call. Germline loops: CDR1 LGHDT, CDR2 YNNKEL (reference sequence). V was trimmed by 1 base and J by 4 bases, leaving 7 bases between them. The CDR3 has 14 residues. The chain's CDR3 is CASSQVQTTGELFF. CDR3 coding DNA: TGTGCCAGCAGCCAAGTACAGACCACCGGGGAGCTGTTTTTT.

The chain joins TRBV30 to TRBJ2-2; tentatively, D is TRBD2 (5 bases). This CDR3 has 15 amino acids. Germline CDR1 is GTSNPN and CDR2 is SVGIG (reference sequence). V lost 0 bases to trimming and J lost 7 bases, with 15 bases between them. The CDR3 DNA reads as TGTGCCTGGAGTGTATTGGGAGTTTCGGTCGGGGAGCTGTTTTTT. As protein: CAWSVLGVSVGELFF.

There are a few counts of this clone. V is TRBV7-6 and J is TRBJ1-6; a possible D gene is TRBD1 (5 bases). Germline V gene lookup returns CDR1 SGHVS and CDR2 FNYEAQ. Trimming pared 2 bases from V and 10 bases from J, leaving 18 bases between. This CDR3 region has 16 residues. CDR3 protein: CASSLRSQGLGSPLHF. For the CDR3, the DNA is TGTGCCAGCAGCTTACGAAGTCAGGGTTTAGGATCACCCCTCCACTTT. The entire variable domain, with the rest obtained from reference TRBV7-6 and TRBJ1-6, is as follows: GAGVSQSPRYKVTKRGQDVALRCDPISGHVSLYWYRQALGQGPEFLTYFNYEAQQDKSGLPNDRFSAERPEGSISTLTIQRTEQRDSAMYRCASSLRSQGLGSPLHFGNGTRLTVT.

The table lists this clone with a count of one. The CDR3: CASSSGLAGEQFF. The CDR3 coding sequence is TGCGCCAGCAGCTCCGGACTAGCCGGTGAGCAGTTCTTC. This chain joins TRBV5-1 and TRBJ2-1; 8 nucleotides align to TRBD2. Germline-derived CDR1 and CDR2 are SGHRS and YFSETQ. The V gene end was trimmed by 3 bases and the J gene end by 9 bases; junction bases not matched to a gene: 5. CDR3 length: 13 amino acids.

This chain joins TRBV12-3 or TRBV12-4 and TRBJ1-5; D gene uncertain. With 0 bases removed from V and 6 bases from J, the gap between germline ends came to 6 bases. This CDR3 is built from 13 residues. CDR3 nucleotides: TGTGCCAGCAGTTTAGCGGAGGGTCAGCCCCAGCATTTT. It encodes CASSLAEGQPQHF.

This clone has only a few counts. The CDR3: CASSDQAGESHEQYF. The DNA for the CDR3 is TGTGCCAGCAGTGATCAAGCGGGAGAATCCCACGAGCAGTACTTC. This chain uses TRBV6-4 with TRBJ2-7, with TRBD2 identical over 8 bases. Germline V gene lookup returns CDR1 MRHNA and CDR2 SNTAGT. The CDR3 loop spans 15 amino acids. V shed 3 bases, J shed 5 bases, and the junction held 9 bases outside the gene matches.

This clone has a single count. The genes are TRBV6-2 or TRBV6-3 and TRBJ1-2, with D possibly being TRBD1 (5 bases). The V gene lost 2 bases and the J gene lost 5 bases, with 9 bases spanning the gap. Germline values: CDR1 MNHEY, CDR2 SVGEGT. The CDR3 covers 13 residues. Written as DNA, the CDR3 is TGTGCCAGCAGTTACGCGACAGTTTATGGCTACACCTTC. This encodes CASSYATVYGYTF.

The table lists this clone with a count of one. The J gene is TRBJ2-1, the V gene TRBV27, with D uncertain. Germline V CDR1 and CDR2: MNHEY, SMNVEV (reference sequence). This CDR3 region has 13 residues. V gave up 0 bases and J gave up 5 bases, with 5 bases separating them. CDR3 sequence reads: CASSLSPNNEQFF. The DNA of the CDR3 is TGTGCCAGCAGTTTATCCCCCAACAATGAGCAGTTCTTC.

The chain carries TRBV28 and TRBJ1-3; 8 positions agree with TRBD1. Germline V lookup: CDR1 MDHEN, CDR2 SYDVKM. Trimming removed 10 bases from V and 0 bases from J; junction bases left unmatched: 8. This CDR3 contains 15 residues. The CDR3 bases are TGTGCCACCAAACAGGGGGGCATCTCTGGAAACACCATATATTTT. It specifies CATKQGGISGNTIYF.

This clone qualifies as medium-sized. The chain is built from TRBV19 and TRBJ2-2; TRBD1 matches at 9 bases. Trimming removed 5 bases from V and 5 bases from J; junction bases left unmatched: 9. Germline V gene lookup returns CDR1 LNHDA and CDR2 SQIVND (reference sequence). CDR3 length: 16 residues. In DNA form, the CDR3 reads TGTGCCAGTAGTGACAGGGGGGACTACGTAACCGGGGAGCTGTTTTTT. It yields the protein CASSDRGDYVTGELFF.